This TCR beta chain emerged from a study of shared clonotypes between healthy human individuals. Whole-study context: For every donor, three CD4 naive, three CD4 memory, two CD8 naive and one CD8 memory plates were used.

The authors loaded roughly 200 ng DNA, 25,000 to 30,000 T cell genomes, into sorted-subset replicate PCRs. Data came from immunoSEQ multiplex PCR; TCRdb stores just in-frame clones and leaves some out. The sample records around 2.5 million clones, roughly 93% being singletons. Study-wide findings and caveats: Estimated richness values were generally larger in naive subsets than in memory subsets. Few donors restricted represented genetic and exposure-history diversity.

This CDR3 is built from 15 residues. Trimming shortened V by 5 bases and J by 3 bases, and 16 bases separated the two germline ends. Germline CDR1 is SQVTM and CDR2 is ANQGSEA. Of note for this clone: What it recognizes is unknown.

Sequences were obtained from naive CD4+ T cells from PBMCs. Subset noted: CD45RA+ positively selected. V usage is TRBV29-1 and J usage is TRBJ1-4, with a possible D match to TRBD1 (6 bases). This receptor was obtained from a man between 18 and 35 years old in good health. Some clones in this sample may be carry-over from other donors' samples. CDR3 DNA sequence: TGCAGCGTTATACAGGGCCCCGGGGCTAATGAAAAACTGTTTTTT. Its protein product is CSVIQGPGANEKLFF.